This T cell receptor (beta chain) was retrieved from a study of blood T cell repertoires in COVID-19. About the research overall: The study drew acute and convalescent COVID-19 samples from the United States, Italy and Spain. Sources were T cells, B-cell-depleted T cells, or PBMCs; the material itself was cDNA or gDNA.

Methods used by the authors: By means of reference gene primer amplification, nucleated cell counts were estimated. The assay was immunoSEQ multiplex PCR, and TCRdb's table has in-frame clones only and misses some. That table is the source of V, J and clone size, and D and trimming were worked out from the DNA. The table lists 59,000 or so clones, 82% of them singletons. Trimming took 2 bases from V and 0 from J, leaving 8 bases between them. The CDR3 length is 15 residues. Germline CDR1 and CDR2: MNHEY and SMNVEV (reference sequence). Sequencing was done on a sample of peripheral blood. The receptor was derived from a human donor in a cohort sampled during active COVID-19. J is TRBJ1-3 and V is TRBV27, with D uncertain. CDR3 nucleotides: TGTGCCAGCAGTTTAGGCTACAGCTCTGGAAACACCATATATTTT. Translation: CASSLGYSSGNTIYF.